This T cell receptor beta chain emerged from a study of T cells after yellow fever vaccination. There are 18 residues in the CDR3. The junction had 8 bases not matched to a gene; V was cut back by 2 bases and J by 2 bases. Germline-derived CDR1 and CDR2 are MNHEY and SVGAGI. In TCRdb, the 5' RACE reads were re-called with MiXCR into one record per CDR3 protein. The sample includes 25,000 to 30,000 distinct CDR3 sequences, over 5.5% seen only once; the top ten take 20% to 30%. The chain links TRBV6-5 to TRBJ2-7, with 14 bases matching TRBD2. This TCR came from a man aged 25 to 40 who received the YFV17D yellow fever vaccine. The input for sequencing was PBMCs, either bulk or a sorted T-cell subset (CD4+, CD8+, memory, or dextramer-sorted; not recorded which), taken on the day of the yellow fever booster vaccination. The CDR3 bases are TGTGCCAGCAGTTACGGGGCCCCGGGACTAGCGGGAGCCTACGAGCAGTACTTC. Encoded protein: CASSYGAPGLAGAYEQYF.